This section outlines one TCR beta chain sequence together with its context. The antigen remains undetermined. Per the germline V gene, CDR1 is LGHNT and CDR2 is FRNRAP. The CDR3 sequence is 14 residues long. Trimming removed 5 bases from V and 2 bases from J; junction bases left unmatched: 4. The data are from a study of PD-1 blockade in classical Hodgkin lymphoma. General observations from the study: The repertoire differences lack a defined cause, possibly disease activity or prior therapy. Patients who responded completely had about the same baseline diversity as newly diagnosed patients.

Clones were read by immunoSEQ multiplex PCR, and TCRdb kept only the in-frame ones, dropping some. The sample includes 13,000 to 15,000 clones, 80% to 90% of them seen just once. Time point given: cycle 4 day 1 (C4D1), after less than seven weeks of nivolumab. All patients experienced relapse after autologous stem cell transplantation, and brentuximab vedotin exposure was variable. The V gene is TRBV12-5, the J gene TRBJ2-7; TRBD1 matches at 9 bases. Source: peripheral blood mononuclear cells (PBMCs), taken before the fourth cycle of nivolumab. The receptor comes from a human donor with classical Hodgkin lymphoma. The CDR3 region has the DNA TGTGCTAGTGGTCTCCGACAGGGGGCCTACGAGCAGTACTTC. Translated: CASGLRQGAYEQYF.